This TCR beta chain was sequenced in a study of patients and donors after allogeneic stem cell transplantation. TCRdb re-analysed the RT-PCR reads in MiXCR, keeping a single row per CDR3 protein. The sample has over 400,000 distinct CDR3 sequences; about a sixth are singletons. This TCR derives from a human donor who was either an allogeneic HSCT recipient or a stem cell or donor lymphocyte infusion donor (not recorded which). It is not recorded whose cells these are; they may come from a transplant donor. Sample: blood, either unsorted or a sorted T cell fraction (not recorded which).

The CDR3 region is CASTPLYLGDGYTF. The CDR3 DNA sequence: TGTGCCAGCACCCCACTGTACTTAGGGGATGGCTACACCTTC. This chain joins TRBV6-1 and TRBJ1-2; TRBD1 might be the D (5 bases). The CDR3 sequence is 14 residues long. V was shortened by 7 bases and J by 6 bases, with 18 bases between the two germline ends. CDR1 MNHNS and CDR2 SASEGT come from the germline V gene.